A selection of T cell receptor beta chains follows, all from one sample in a study of CD8 T cells in Susac syndrome. One entry per CDR3 protein, called by TCRdb with MiXCR from the immunoSEQ multiplex PCR reads. The sample includes about 150,000 distinct CDR3 sequences, 95% of them seen just once. Material: CD8+ T cells from PBMCs. The receptors were gathered from a human donor with multiple sclerosis. The CDR3 runs from the conserved cysteine through the conserved F or W. D genes are given only for firm matches. Only part of the rows carry a size: once, few, many, or a class if the clone is expanded.

d_call clone_size j_call v_call cdr3_aa cdr3_nt
NA NA TRBJ2-2 TRBV2 CASIDSVTGELFF TGTGCCAGCATCGACAGCGTCACCGGGGAGCTGTTTTTT
NA NA TRBJ1-2 TRBV27 CASTPGGLVGGYTF TGTGCCAGCACCCCAGGAGGGCTAGTGGGGGGCTACACCTTC
NA NA TRBJ2-2 TRBV5-4 CASSLWRGGASGELFF TGTGCCAGCAGCTTGTGGCGTGGGGGGGCTTCCGGGGAGCTGTTTTTT
NA NA TRBJ1-2 TRBV13 CASSHRIGEDGYTF TGTGCCAGCAGCCACAGGATAGGGGAAGATGGCTACACCTTC
NA NA TRBJ1-1 TRBV19 CASGPQGATEAFF TGTGCCAGTGGCCCTCAGGGCGCCACTGAAGCTTTCTTT
NA NA TRBJ2-1 TRBV7-3 CASSPGPTVGYNEQFF TGTGCCAGCAGCCCGGGGCCAACTGTGGGGTACAATGAGCAGTTCTTC
TRBD1 NA TRBJ1-2 TRBV29-1 CSVVPWTGAVGGYTF TGCAGCGTTGTCCCTTGGACAGGGGCTGTGGGTGGCTACACCTTC
NA NA TRBJ2-1 TRBV28 CASSLRLGGEDNEQFF TGTGCCAGCAGTTTGCGTCTGGGCGGGGAAGACAATGAGCAGTTCTTC
TRBD2 once TRBJ2-1 TRBV9 CASSVVSGGPSSYNEQFF TGTGCCAGCAGCGTAGTTAGCGGGGGCCCCAGCTCCTACAATGAGCAGTTCTTC
TRBD1 few TRBJ1-2 TRBV3-1 CASSQTGSYGYTF TGTGCCAGCAGCCAGACAGGGTCCTATGGCTACACCTTC
NA NA TRBJ2-7 TRBV7-9 CASSFPSSYEQYF TGTGCCAGCAGCTTTCCCAGCTCCTACGAGCAGTACTTC
NA NA TRBJ2-7 TRBV14 CASSQGWVREQYF TGTGCCAGCAGCCAGGGGTGGGTAAGGGAGCAGTACTTC
NA once TRBJ1-1 TRBV5-6 CASSLGGRTEAFF TGTGCCAGCAGCCTGGGGGGGCGGACTGAAGCTTTCTTT
TRBD1 NA TRBJ2-6 TRBV5-1 CASRVGQGSGGANVLTF TGCGCCAGCAGAGTAGGACAGGGATCAGGAGGGGCCAACGTCCTGACTTTC
NA NA TRBJ1-1 TRBV3-1 CASSQAGLLNTEAFF TGTGCCAGCAGCCAAGCGGGCCTTCTGAACACTGAAGCTTTCTTT
NA NA TRBJ1-3 TRBV7-7 CASSEGPGGNTIYF TGTGCTAGCAGCGAGGGCCCGGGGGGAAACACCATATATTTT
TRBD1 NA TRBJ2-1 TRBV30 CAWSVRGDRGWNEQFF TGTGCCTGGAGTGTACGGGGGGACAGGGGTTGGAATGAGCAGTTCTTC
NA NA TRBJ2-1 TRBV7-9 CASSRLQNSYNEQFF TGTGCCAGCAGCCGCCTACAGAACTCCTACAATGAGCAGTTCTTC
NA NA TRBJ2-1 TRBV4-1 CASSPKMFDEQFF TGCGCCAGCAGCCCCAAGATGTTCGATGAGCAGTTCTTC
NA NA TRBJ1-1 TRBV20-1 CSALGVEAFF TGCAGTGCCTTAGGGGTCGAAGCTTTCTTT
NA NA TRBJ1-3 TRBV20-1 CSARVLQSRGPGNTIYF TGCAGTGCTAGGGTCCTACAGTCCAGGGGCCCTGGAAACACCATATATTTT
NA NA TRBJ1-1 TRBV9 CASSAYRTVNTEAFF TGTGCCAGCAGCGCCTATAGGACAGTGAACACTGAAGCTTTCTTT
TRBD1 NA TRBJ1-1 TRBV20-1 CSARDGGTANTEAFF TGCAGTGCTAGAGATGGCGGGACAGCAAACACTGAAGCTTTCTTT
TRBD2 once TRBJ2-5 TRBV15 CATSRDTGGLAGARRETQYF TGTGCCACCAGCAGAGATACCGGAGGACTAGCGGGGGCACGACGAGAGACCCAGTACTTC
NA NA TRBJ1-2 TRBV2 CASSEWAQGHYGYTF TGTGCCAGCAGTGAATGGGCACAGGGACACTATGGCTACACCTTC
NA NA TRBJ1-6 TRBV20-1 CSARDSGAVGSPLHF TGCAGTGCTAGAGATTCAGGGGCGGTGGGGTCACCCCTCCACTTT
NA NA TRBJ2-5 TRBV6-1 CASSSLPGPRPGQETQYF TGTGCCAGCAGTAGCCTACCGGGCCCCCGGCCGGGCCAAGAGACCCAGTACTTC
TRBD2 NA TRBJ2-3 TRBV20-1 CSASQTSGGTDTQYF TGCAGTGCTAGCCAGACTAGCGGGGGCACAGATACGCAGTATTTT
NA NA TRBJ1-1 TRBV12-3/TRBV12-4 CASSLSGQGRFLTEAFF TGTGCCAGCAGTTTATCGGGCCAGGGACGGTTCTTGACTGAAGCTTTCTTT
NA NA TRBJ2-2 TRBV2 CASRGGAANTGELFF TGTGCCAGCAGAGGGGGGGCCGCGAACACCGGGGAGCTGTTTTTT
NA NA TRBJ1-5 TRBV7-9 CASSLAGDTGQPQHF TGTGCCAGCAGCTTAGCGGGGGACACAGGTCAGCCCCAGCATTTT
NA NA TRBJ2-7 TRBV2 CASQGGVAYEQYF TGTGCCAGTCAGGGCGGGGTGGCATACGAGCAGTACTTC
TRBD1 NA TRBJ1-5 TRBV6-5 CASSYGRGQGQPQHF TGTGCCAGCAGTTACGGCAGGGGGCAAGGTCAGCCCCAGCATTTT
NA NA TRBJ2-3 TRBV2 CAIQGPITDTQYF TGTGCCATCCAGGGACCGATCACAGATACGCAGTATTTT
NA NA TRBJ1-1 TRBV29-1 CSVLGQNTEAFF TGCAGCGTTCTCGGACAGAACACTGAAGCTTTCTTT
TRBD1 NA TRBJ2-5 TRBV12-5 CASGLAPGQGWETQYF TGTGCTAGTGGTTTGGCCCCGGGACAGGGTTGGGAGACCCAGTACTTC
TRBD1 NA TRBJ1-5 TRBV30 CAWGQEGSNQPQHF TGTGCCTGGGGACAGGAGGGAAGCAATCAGCCCCAGCATTTT
NA NA TRBJ2-7 TRBV29-1 CSVVGGVGYEQYF TGCAGCGTTGTAGGAGGGGTAGGATACGAGCAGTACTTC
NA NA TRBJ1-1 TRBV29-1 CSVGARNENTEAFF TGCAGCGTTGGCGCTCGAAACGAGAACACTGAAGCTTTCTTT
NA NA TRBJ1-1 TRBV30 CAWSLGVGMNTEAFF TGTGCCTGGAGTTTAGGGGTCGGCATGAACACTGAAGCTTTCTTT
NA NA TRBJ2-3 TRBV12-3/TRBV12-4 CASSPGALGGPQYF TGTGCCAGCAGTCCCGGGGCACTCGGCGGGCCGCAGTATTTT
TRBD2 NA TRBJ2-3 TRBV2 CASSDPAGGADTQYF TGTGCCAGCAGTGATCCCGCGGGGGGGGCAGATACGCAGTATTTT
TRBD2 NA TRBJ2-3 TRBV7-9 CASSIAGGPGADTQYF TGTGCCAGCAGCATAGCGGGGGGGCCCGGGGCAGATACGCAGTATTTT
NA once TRBJ1-2 TRBV7-8 CASSLGDPFYGYTF TGTGCCAGCAGCTTAGGGGACCCGTTCTATGGCTACACCTTC
NA NA TRBJ2-1 TRBV7-9 CATVGGNEQFF TGTGCCACCGTTGGGGGGAATGAGCAGTTCTTC
NA NA TRBJ2-2 TRBV5-6 CASSYGWGDTGELFF TGTGCCAGCAGCTACGGTTGGGGGGACACCGGGGAGCTGTTTTTT